The source of this T cell receptor (beta chain) is a study of shared clonotypes between healthy human individuals. Study donors comprised healthy, HIV-negative adults devoid of recent acute infection or vaccination. Several immunoSEQ plates held equal portions of the genomic DNA taken from each subset. Unsorted PBMC contributed about 0.3 ug DNA, approximately 33,000 T cell genomes, to each replicate PCR. Ten immunoSEQ deep assay plates were used by the authors to sequence unsorted PBMC DNA. Repertoires were generated with immunoSEQ multiplex PCR, while TCRdb's copy carries only in-frame clones and drops some. The repertoire consists of about half a million clones, with around 74% occurring once and the leading ten covering over 10%. The CDR3 runs to 18 residues. With 3 bases clipped from V and 3 bases from J, the junction kept 8 bases outside the gene matches. Germline-derived CDR1 and CDR2 are KGHSH and LQKENI.

This chain connects TRBV18 to TRBJ2-6; TRBD1 matches at 10 bases. The TCR comes from a woman in her thirties or forties in good health. Some clones in this sample may be carry-over from other donors' samples. The sequenced material came from PBMCs. Written as DNA, the CDR3 is TGTGCCAGCTCACCGGAGACAGGGGGCGTGAGTGGGGCCAACGTCCTGACTTTC. Translation: CASSPETGGVSGANVLTF.